What follows are 16 T cell receptor beta chains derived from one specimen sequenced in a study of shared clonotypes between healthy human individuals (dated by TCRdb to 2018 to 2020). Libraries were prepared through the immunoSEQ multiplex PCR assay. Entries here come from immuneACCESS through TCRdb and include only in-frame sequences with V and J called. Some clones fail to appear in such tables; in the studies checked, an unresolved V gene covers under half of the shortfall, and the cause of the remainder is unknown. For this sample the table gives roughly 1.5 million clones, of which approximately 98% were detected only once. The ten largest make up roughly 0.4% of the sample. Specimen: naive CD4+ T cells sorted from blood. The cell subset or site label here, explained by the study, means: CD45RA+ positively selected. Source of these receptors: a man aged 30-40 years in good health.

The V and J genes are TRBV2 and TRBJ2-2; D is uncertain. Germline V CDR1 and CDR2: SNHLY, FYNNEI. The CDR3 covers 14 residues. Trimming pared 8 bases from V and 4 bases from J, leaving 14 bases between. CDR3 in DNA: TGTGCCAGCCGGGCCGAGCGCGGCACCGGGGAGCTGTTTTTT. This codes for CASRAERGTGELFF.

This clone was found once. The chain is built from TRBV11-2 and TRBJ1-5, with 11 positions matching TRBD1. The CDR3 consists of 17 residues. CDR1 and CDR2 from the germline V gene are SGHAT and FQNNGV. Trimming took 1 base from V and 7 from J; bases not matched to a gene: 9. CDR3 DNA: TGTGCCAGCAGCTTAGGCTCCGGGACAGGGGGTCTACAGCCCCAGCATTTT. This codes for CASSLGSGTGGLQPQHF.

This chain links TRBV28 with TRBJ2-6; D unresolved. V was pared by 3 bases and J by 2 bases, with 8 bases between. The CDR3 is 15 residues long. The germline V gene encodes CDR1 MDHEN and CDR2 SYDVKM. CDR3 bases: TGTGCCAGCAGTTTTCTACGGGCTGGGGCCAACGTCCTGACTTTC. Its protein is CASSFLRAGANVLTF.

V usage is TRBV5-4 and J usage is TRBJ1-2; D is unresolved. This CDR3 has 14 amino acids. Trimming took 4 bases from V and 5 from J, leaving 15 bases between them. The germline V gene encodes CDR1 SGHNT and CDR2 YYREEE (reference sequence). The CDR3 DNA reads TGTGCCAGCAGCAGGAAGCTGGACCTATATGGCTACACCTTC. Protein sequence: CASSRKLDLYGYTF.

The chain couples TRBV7-8 to TRBJ2-7, with 9 bases fitting TRBD1. Germline V CDR1 and CDR2: SGHVS, FQNEAQ. CDR3 length equals 15 residues. J was trimmed by 5 bases and V by 3 bases; bases with no gene match: 8. The CDR3 DNA reads TGTGCCAGCAGCTTCCTGGACAGGGGTTTTAACGAGCAGTACTTC. It translates to CASSFLDRGFNEQYF.

This clone has more than one count but fewer than ten. The chain employs TRBV12-2 and TRBJ2-2; the table names TRBD1, a call not compared with the DNA. TRBV12-2 is deemed a pseudogene. The CDR3 extends over 12 amino acids. The CDR3 here is CASRHPGGELFF. The CDR3 region has the DNA TGTGCAAGTCGCCACCCAGGCGGGGAGCTGTTTTTT.

This chain links TRBV20-1 with TRBJ2-7; no clear D gene. CDR1 is DFQATT and CDR2 is SNEGSKA in the germline V gene (reference sequence). The CDR3 sequence is 11 residues long. CDR3 DNA sequence: TGCACCGGAATTCTGGGGAACGAGCAGTACTTC. Translating gives CTGILGNEQYF.

This clone was found once. The chain joins TRBV19 to TRBJ2-3; D perhaps matches TRBD1 (6 bases). Germline V gives CDR1 LNHDA, CDR2 SQIVND (reference sequence). The V end lost 2 bases, the J end lost 6 bases, and 27 bases lay between the germline ends. CDR3 length: 19 residues. The CDR3 nucleotides are TGTGCCAGTAGTATACACGCTCGCCTCCAGGGGCGAGGGCGGGATACGCAGTATTTT. It is translated as CASSIHARLQGRGRDTQYF.

This clone has a single count. The chain links TRBV6-6 to TRBJ2-2, with D possibly called TRBD1 or TRBD2 (5 bases each). In germline, CDR1 is MNHNY, CDR2 SVGAGI (reference sequence). The V end lost 4 bases, the J end lost 0 bases, and 12 bases lay between the germline ends. The CDR3 consists of 16 residues. The CDR3 loop is CASSLSGTPNTGELFF. As DNA, the CDR3 is TGTGCCAGCAGTTTGTCCGGGACGCCGAACACCGGGGAGCTGTTTTTT.

V gene TRBV6-5 combines with J gene TRBJ1-1; D remains ambiguous. This CDR3 has 15 amino acids. The germline V gene has CDR1 MNHEY and CDR2 SVGAGI. Trimming left V 6 bases short and J 2 bases short, with 16 bases between. The CDR3 sequence is CASRLHGSLNTEAFF. In DNA, the CDR3 is TGTGCCAGCAGACTACATGGGTCGCTCAACACTGAAGCTTTCTTT.

The V and J genes are TRBV20-1 and TRBJ1-1, with no clear D. Per germline, CDR1 DFQATT and CDR2 SNEGSKA (reference sequence). This CDR3 region has 11 residues. V was clipped by 6 bases and J by 8 bases, with 13 bases between them. CDR3 in amino acids: CSAARTQEAFF. The CDR3 nucleotides are TGCAGTGCCGCTAGAACTCAAGAAGCTTTCTTT.

This chain joins TRBV6-5 and TRBJ2-5; D is ambiguous. Germline V gene data show CDR1 as MNHEY and CDR2 as SVGAGI. This CDR3 contains 14 residues. V dropped 0 bases and J dropped 2 bases, with 7 bases sitting between them. The CDR3 nucleotides read TGTGCCAGCAGTTACTCGGAATTGCAAGAGACCCAGTACTTC. It specifies CASSYSELQETQYF.

This clone is a singleton in its sample. Germline and junction disagree at one end, which may indicate a read error. The chain has TRBV7-7 and TRBJ2-7; D is perhaps TRBD1 (5 bases). The germline V gene encodes CDR1 SSHAT and CDR2 FNYEAQ (reference sequence). The length of the CDR3 is 15 residues. The CDR3 reads CASSLSQGPTYEQYF. DNA for the CDR3: TGTGCTAGCAGCTTATCTCAGGGCCCAACCTACGAGCAGTACTTC.

Worth noting for this clone: Other DNA sequences from this sample encode an identical CDR3 as well. The rearrangement joins TRBV7-9 to TRBJ2-5; D unresolved. The CDR3 contains 12 residues. Germline CDR1 reads SEHNR; CDR2 reads FQNEAQ (reference sequence). Trimming left V 0 bases short and J 4 bases short, with 3 bases between. The CDR3 bases are TGTGCCAGCAGCTTAGCGGGAGAGACCCAGTACTTC. It is translated as CASSLAGETQYF.

The gene calls are TRBV29-1 and TRBJ1-2; unclear D gene. Germline V CDR1 and CDR2: SQVTM, ANQGSEA. The CDR3 loop spans 12 amino acids. V dropped 3 bases and J dropped 4 bases, with 9 bases sitting between them. This CDR3 is CSVDADVYGYTF. The DNA for the CDR3 is TGCAGCGTTGATGCGGATGTCTATGGCTACACCTTC.

J is TRBJ2-1 and V is TRBV18; 7 bases map to TRBD1. From germline, CDR1 is KGHSH and CDR2 LQKENI. V trimming: 3 bases; J trimming: 5 bases; junction bases outside the gene matches: 10. The CDR3 sequence is 16 residues long. The CDR3 bases are TGTGCCAGCTCACCCTCACGGACAGGACCTAACAATGAGCAGTTCTTC. It specifies CASSPSRTGPNNEQFF.